A single TCR beta chain is shown here with its context. Germline CDR1 and CDR2: MGHDK and SYGVNS. V was clipped by 3 bases and J by 4 bases; unmatched bases: 6. This CDR3 region has 14 residues. Original processing methods: For nucleated cells, counts were estimated from reference gene primer amplification. Here immunoSEQ multiplex PCR was the method, and the copy in TCRdb shows in-frame clones only, minus some. The V and J calls and clone size were taken over from that table, and D and trimming were inferred from the DNA. The profile covers about 200,000 clones, with 70% to 90% appearing a single time and 5.5% to 7% taken by the ten largest. The data were obtained in a study of blood T cell repertoires in COVID-19. Study context: Some COVID-19 samples were acute and others convalescent; all came from the United States, Italy and Spain. PBMCs, B-cell-depleted T cells, or T cells provided the cDNA or gDNA that made up the material.

The sequence was collected from a woman in her 40s who had recovered from COVID-19. Sequences were obtained from peripheral blood. The genes are TRBV25-1 and TRBJ2-7, with 7 bases identical to TRBD2. CDR3 nucleotide sequence: TGTGCCAGCAGTGAGGGAGCGGGGAAGTACGAGCAGTACTTC. Encoded protein: CASSEGAGKYEQYF.